A single sample gave rise to the 18 T cell receptor beta chains below, sequenced in a study of blood T cell repertoires in COVID-19. This table comes from immunoSEQ multiplex PCR, and its TCRdb copy is limited to in-frame clones, with some not included. The data contain over 70,000 clones, 87% of them seen just once; the ten biggest clones take up around 1%. The source material was peripheral blood. These receptors were obtained from a human donor in a cohort sampled during active COVID-19.

The chain joins TRBV27 to TRBJ1-2, with 7 bases fitting TRBD1. The junction had 2 bases not matched to a gene; V was cut back by 6 bases and J by 4 bases. This CDR3 is 12 amino acids long. Germline V gene data show CDR1 as MNHEY and CDR2 as SMNVEV (reference sequence). The CDR3 DNA is TGTGCCAGCAGACGGACAGGCTATGGCTACACCTTC. Residues: CASRRTGYGYTF.

Sample share makes this clone medium-sized. V is TRBV29-1 and J is TRBJ2-1; tentative D call: TRBD2 (5 bases). The CDR3 contains 13 residues. The germline V gene has CDR1 SQVTM and CDR2 ANQGSEA. Trimming removed 7 bases at V and 6 bases at J, with 16 bases between. Here the CDR3 DNA reads TGCAGCGCCAGGACTCCCGAAGGCAATGAGCAGTTCTTC. It is translated as CSARTPEGNEQFF.

The chain uses TRBV11-2 and TRBJ2-1, with D possibly TRBD2 on 6 matching bases. The germline gives CDR1 SGHAT, CDR2 FQNNGV. The CDR3 totals 15 residues. Trimming took off 3 bases at V and 0 bases at J, with 9 bases between the two ends. For the CDR3, the DNA is TGTGCCAGCAGCTTTGGAGGGAGCTCCTACAATGAGCAGTTCTTC. Translating it yields CASSFGGSSYNEQFF.

A few counts support this clone. V usage is TRBV5-5 and J usage is TRBJ1-5; 11 positions match TRBD1. Germline CDR1 SGHKS, CDR2 YYEKEE (reference sequence). V lost 4 bases and J lost 7; bases outside the gene matches: 4. The CDR3 runs 14 residues. The CDR3 nucleotides are TGTGCCAGCAGCACCGGGACAGGGGGGCAGCCCCAGCATTTT. Protein: CASSTGTGGQPQHF.

This rearrangement joins TRBV5-4 to TRBJ2-7; D might be TRBD1 (6 bases). The CDR3 length is 12 residues. Germline assignment: CDR1 SGHNT and CDR2 YYREEE (reference sequence). Trimming shortened V by 3 bases and J by 5 bases, and 9 bases separated the two germline ends. Here the CDR3 reads CASSSRGNEQYF. CDR3 in DNA: TGTGCCAGCAGCTCCAGGGGAAACGAGCAGTACTTC.

The J gene is TRBJ2-5, the V gene TRBV4-2; 9 bases line up with TRBD2. The germline V gene has CDR1 LGHNA and CDR2 YNFKEQ. This CDR3 comprises 16 residues. V dropped 4 bases and J dropped 1; count of bases not matched to a gene: 7. The CDR3: CASSPNLSGGQETQYF. The CDR3 DNA sequence: TGTGCCAGCAGCCCTAACCTTAGCGGGGGCCAAGAGACCCAGTACTTC.

The chain links TRBV18 to TRBJ1-2; D unclear. Trimming took 6 bases from V and 8 from J, leaving 16 bases between them. The CDR3 length is 13 residues. Germline CDR1 KGHSH, CDR2 LQKENI. The CDR3 DNA is TGTGCCAGCTCCCCGGTCCAGGAGGAGGGCTACACCTTC. Amino acids: CASSPVQEEGYTF. Filled out from reference TRBV18 and TRBJ1-2, the complete variable domain reads NAGVMQNPRHLVRRRGQEARLRCSPMKGHSHVYWYRQLPEEGLKFMVYLQKENIIDESGMPKERFSAEFPKEGPSILRIQQVVRGDSAAYFCASSPVQEEGYTFGSGTRLTVV.

This clone was seen repeatedly, ten times or more. The chain has TRBV5-6 and TRBJ1-6, with 8 nucleotides matching TRBD1. Trimming took 0 bases from V and 7 from J; bases not matched to a gene: 12. This CDR3 has 18 amino acids. Per germline, CDR1 SGHDT and CDR2 YYEEEE. The CDR3 DNA reads TGTGCCAGCAGCTTGGGGCAGGGGGCCCATATTCAGAATTCACCCCTCCACTTT. Its protein product is CASSLGQGAHIQNSPLHF.

The chain has TRBV11-3 and TRBJ2-7; D gene ambiguous. The CDR3 is made up of 13 amino acids. In germline, CDR1 is SGHNT, CDR2 YENEEA. The V gene lost 2 bases and the J gene lost 6 bases, with 11 bases spanning the gap. CDR3 DNA: TGTGCCAGCAGCTTAAGATCGAGGAGCGAGCAGTACTTC. Amino acid sequence: CASSLRSRSEQYF.

The chain carries TRBV27 and TRBJ2-3; the D gene is possibly TRBD2 (5 bases). Germline V gene sequence: CDR1 MNHEY, CDR2 SMNVEV (reference sequence). This CDR3 contains 15 residues. V was cut by 5 bases and J by 2 bases, with 14 bases left in between. In nucleotides, the CDR3 is TGTGCCAGCAGTACCCGCCTTGGACTCACAGATACGCAGTATTTT. Translated: CASSTRLGLTDTQYF.

The table lists this clone with a count of one. V gene TRBV3-1 (or the pseudogene TRBV3-2) combines with J gene TRBJ1-1; TRBD1 is a possible D gene (5 bases). V was cut by 4 bases and J by 4 bases, with 13 bases left in between. This CDR3 comprises 14 residues. Germline values: CDR1 LGHDT, CDR2 YNNKEL (reference sequence). The DNA for the CDR3 is TGTGCCAGCAGCCCCGACAGAGGTAGCACTGAAGCTTTCTTT. Protein: CASSPDRGSTEAFF.

The rearrangement links TRBV27 to TRBJ2-6; TRBD2 agrees at 7 bases. V was pared by 4 bases and J by 4 bases, with 4 bases of the junction left unmatched. In germline, CDR1 is MNHEY, CDR2 SMNVEV (reference sequence). The CDR3 runs 15 residues. The CDR3 DNA sequence: TGTGCCAGCAGTTCGGCGGGAGTGGGGGCCAACGTCCTGACTTTC. Encoded protein: CASSSAGVGANVLTF.

The chain uses TRBV24-1 and TRBJ2-5; tentatively, D is TRBD1 (6 bases). CDR3 size: 17 residues. Germline lookup yields CDR1 KGHDR and CDR2 SFDVKD. V lost 1 base and J 0 bases, leaving 14 bases between the germline ends. CDR3 region: CATSDLGRRGNQETQYF. CDR3 coding DNA: TGTGCCACCAGTGATTTAGGGAGAAGGGGGAACCAAGAGACCCAGTACTTC.

This chain links TRBV28 with TRBJ2-1, with unresolved D. There are 15 residues in the CDR3. Trimming took 4 bases from V and 0 from J, leaving 10 bases between them. The germline gives CDR1 MDHEN, CDR2 SYDVKM. CDR3 DNA: TGTGCCAGCAGTTCCTTAGCCTCCTCCTACAATGAGCAGTTCTTC. It translates to CASSSLASSYNEQFF. The full variable domain, its missing parts supplied by reference TRBV28 and TRBJ2-1, is DVKVTQSSRYLVKRTGEKVFLECVQDMDHENMFWYRQDPGLGLRLIYFSYDVKMKEKGDIPEGYSVSREKKERFSLILESASTNQTSMYLCASSSLASSYNEQFFGPGTRLTVL.

The V gene is TRBV6-6, the J gene TRBJ1-1; no clear D. V was clipped by 0 bases and J by 4 bases, with 9 bases between them. The CDR3 contains 14 residues. Germline-derived CDR1 and CDR2 are MNHNY and SVGAGI (reference sequence). In nucleotides, the CDR3 is TGTGCCAGCAGTTACTCCGAAGCGAGCACTGAAGCTTTCTTT. Its translation: CASSYSEASTEAFF.

This chain joins TRBV6-6 and TRBJ1-2, with a possible D match to TRBD1 (6 bases). Germline V CDR1 and CDR2: MNHNY, SVGAGI (reference sequence). Trimming took 2 bases from V and 2 from J, leaving 15 bases between them. CDR3 size: 16 residues. The CDR3 spells CASSYLGTTTNYGYTF. CDR3 in DNA: TGTGCCAGCAGTTACCTGGGGACAACAACGAACTATGGCTACACCTTC.

The chain recombines TRBV5-4 with TRBJ1-1; D gene uncertain. V lost 0 bases and J 8 bases, leaving 8 bases between the germline ends. Germline lookup yields CDR1 SGHNT and CDR2 YYREEE (reference sequence). The CDR3 is made up of 12 amino acids. CDR3 region: CASSLDWEEAFF. The DNA of the CDR3 is TGTGCCAGCAGCTTGGATTGGGAGGAAGCTTTCTTT.

This chain connects TRBV4-1 to TRBJ2-7; 15 nucleotides match TRBD2. Looked up from germline, CDR1 is MGHRA and CDR2 is YSYEKL. The CDR3 is 17 amino acids. Trimming took 0 bases from V and 4 from J; bases not matched to a gene: 4. CDR3 sequence (DNA): TGCGCCAGCAGCCAAGATTACGGGACTAGCGGGAGGTACGAGCAGTACTTC. Amino acid sequence: CASSQDYGTSGRYEQYF.